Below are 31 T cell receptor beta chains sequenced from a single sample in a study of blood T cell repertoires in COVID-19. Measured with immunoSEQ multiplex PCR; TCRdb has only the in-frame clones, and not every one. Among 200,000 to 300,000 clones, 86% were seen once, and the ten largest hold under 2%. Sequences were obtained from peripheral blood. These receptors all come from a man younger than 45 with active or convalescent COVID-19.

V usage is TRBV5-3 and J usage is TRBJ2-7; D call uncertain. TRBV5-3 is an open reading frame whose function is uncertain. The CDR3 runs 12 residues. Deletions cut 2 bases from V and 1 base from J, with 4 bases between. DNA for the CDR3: TGTGCCAGAAGCTTTTATTCCTACGAGCAGTACTTC. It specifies CARSFYSYEQYF.

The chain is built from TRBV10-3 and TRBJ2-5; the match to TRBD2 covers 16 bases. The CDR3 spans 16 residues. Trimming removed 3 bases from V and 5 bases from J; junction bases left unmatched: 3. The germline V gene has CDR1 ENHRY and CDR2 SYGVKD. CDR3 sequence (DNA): TGTGCCATCAGTGACGCGGGACTAGCGGGGGGGGAGACCCAGTACTTC. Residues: CAISDAGLAGGETQYF.

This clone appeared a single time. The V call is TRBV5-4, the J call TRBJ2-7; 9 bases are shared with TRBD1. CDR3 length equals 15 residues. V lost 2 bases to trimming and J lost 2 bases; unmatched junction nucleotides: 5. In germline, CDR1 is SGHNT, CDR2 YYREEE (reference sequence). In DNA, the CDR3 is TGTGCCAGCAGCTTAGGGACAGGGACCACCTACGAGCAGTACTTC. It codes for CASSLGTGTTYEQYF. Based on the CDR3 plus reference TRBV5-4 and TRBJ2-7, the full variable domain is ETGVTQSPTHLIKTRGQQVTLRCSSQSGHNTVSWYQQALGQGPQFIFQYYREEENGRGNFPPRFSGLQFPNYSSELNVNALELDDSALYLCASSLGTGTTYEQYFGPGTRLTVT.

As DNA, the CDR3 is TGTGCCAGCTCACCACGTCGAACTAGCGGCCACGAGCAGTACTTC. It specifies CASSPRRTSGHEQYF. This chain joins TRBV18 and TRBJ2-7; the match to TRBD2 covers 8 bases. The V gene's germline CDR1 is KGHSH and CDR2 LQKENI. The CDR3 sequence is 15 residues long. V was clipped by 1 base and J by 5 bases; unmatched bases: 7.

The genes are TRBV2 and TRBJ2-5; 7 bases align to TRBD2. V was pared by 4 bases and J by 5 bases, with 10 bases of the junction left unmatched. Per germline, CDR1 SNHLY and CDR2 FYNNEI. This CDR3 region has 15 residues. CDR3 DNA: TGTGCCAGCAGTGCTCGGACCATCGGGGGGGAGACCCAGTACTTC. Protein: CASSARTIGGETQYF.

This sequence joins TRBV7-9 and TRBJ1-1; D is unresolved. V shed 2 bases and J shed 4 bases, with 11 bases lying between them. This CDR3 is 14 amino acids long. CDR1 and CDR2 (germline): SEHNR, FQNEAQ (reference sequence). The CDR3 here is CASSLRGPSTEAFF. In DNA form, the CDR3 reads TGTGCCAGCAGCTTACGCGGCCCCAGCACTGAAGCTTTCTTT.

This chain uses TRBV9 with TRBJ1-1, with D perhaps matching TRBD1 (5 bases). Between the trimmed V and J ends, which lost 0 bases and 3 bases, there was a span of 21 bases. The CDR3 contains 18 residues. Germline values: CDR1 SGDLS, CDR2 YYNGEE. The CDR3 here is CASSVDAGSRGAYTEAFF. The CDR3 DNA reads TGTGCCAGCAGCGTAGATGCAGGCTCAAGGGGTGCTTACACTGAAGCTTTCTTT.

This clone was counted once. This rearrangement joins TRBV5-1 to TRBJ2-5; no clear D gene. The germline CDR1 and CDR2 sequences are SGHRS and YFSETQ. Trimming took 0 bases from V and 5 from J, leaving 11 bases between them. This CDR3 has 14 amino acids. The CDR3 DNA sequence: TGCGCCAGCAGCTTGGAATTTAGAGCGGAGACCCAGTACTTC. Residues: CASSLEFRAETQYF.

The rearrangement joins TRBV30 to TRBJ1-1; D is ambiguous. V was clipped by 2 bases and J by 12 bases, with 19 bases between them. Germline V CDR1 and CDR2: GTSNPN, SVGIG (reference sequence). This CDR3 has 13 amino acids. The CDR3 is CAWSSPPPVPTFF. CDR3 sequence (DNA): TGTGCCTGGAGTTCACCCCCCCCAGTCCCAACTTTCTTT.

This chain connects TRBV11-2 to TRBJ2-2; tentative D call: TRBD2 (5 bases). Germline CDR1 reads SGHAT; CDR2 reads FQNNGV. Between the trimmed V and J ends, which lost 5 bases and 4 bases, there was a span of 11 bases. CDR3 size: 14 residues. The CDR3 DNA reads TGTGCCAGCAGCCCCGGACTGGGCACCGGGGAGCTGTTTTTT. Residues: CASSPGLGTGELFF.

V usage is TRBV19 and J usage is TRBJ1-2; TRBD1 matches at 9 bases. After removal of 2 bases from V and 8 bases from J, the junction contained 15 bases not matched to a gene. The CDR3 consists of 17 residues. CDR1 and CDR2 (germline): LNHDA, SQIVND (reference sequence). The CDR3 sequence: CASSIRNAGQGETGYTF. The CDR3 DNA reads TGTGCCAGTAGTATAAGAAACGCGGGACAGGGTGAGACGGGCTACACCTTC. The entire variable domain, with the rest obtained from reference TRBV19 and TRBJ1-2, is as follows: DGGITQSPKYLFRKEGQNVTLSCEQNLNHDAMYWYRQDPGQGLRLIYYSQIVNDFQKGDIAEGYSVSREKKESFPLTVTSAQKNPTAFYLCASSIRNAGQGETGYTFGSGTRLTVV.

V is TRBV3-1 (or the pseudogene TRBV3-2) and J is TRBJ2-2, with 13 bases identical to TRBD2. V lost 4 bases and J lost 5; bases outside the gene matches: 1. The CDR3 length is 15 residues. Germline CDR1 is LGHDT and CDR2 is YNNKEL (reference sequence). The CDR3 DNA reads TGTGCCAGCAGCCGGACTAGCGGGGGAACCGGGGAGCTGTTTTTT. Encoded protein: CASSRTSGGTGELFF.

CDR3 loop: CASSGGLLHEQYF. Here the CDR3 DNA reads TGTGCCAGCTCTGGGGGACTCCTTCACGAGCAGTACTTC. This rearrangement joins TRBV13 to TRBJ2-7, with D possibly TRBD2 on 6 matching bases. The V and J ends lost 8 bases and 5 bases respectively, with 16 bases between them. CDR3 length equals 13 residues. The germline CDR1 and CDR2 sequences are PRHDT and FYEKMQ (reference sequence).

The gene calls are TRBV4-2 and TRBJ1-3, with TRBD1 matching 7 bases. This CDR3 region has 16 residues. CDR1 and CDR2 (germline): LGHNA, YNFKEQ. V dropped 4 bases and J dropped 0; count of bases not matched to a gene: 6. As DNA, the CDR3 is TGTGCCAGCAGCCGCGGACAGGCCAACTCTGGAAACACCATATATTTT. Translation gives CASSRGQANSGNTIYF.

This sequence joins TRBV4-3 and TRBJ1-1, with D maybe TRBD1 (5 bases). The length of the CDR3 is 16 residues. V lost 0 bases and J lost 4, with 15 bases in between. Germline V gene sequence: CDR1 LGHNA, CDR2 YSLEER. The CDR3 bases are TGCGCCAGCAGCCAAGACTTTTTTGGGGGGGGCACTGAAGCTTTCTTT. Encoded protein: CASSQDFFGGGTEAFF.

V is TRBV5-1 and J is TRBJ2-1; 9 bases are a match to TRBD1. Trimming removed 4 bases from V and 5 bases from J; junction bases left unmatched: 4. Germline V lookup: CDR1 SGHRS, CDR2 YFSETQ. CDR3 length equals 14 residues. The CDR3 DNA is TGCGCCAGCAGCGTGGACAGGGGCGACAATGAGCAGTTCTTC. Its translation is CASSVDRGDNEQFF.

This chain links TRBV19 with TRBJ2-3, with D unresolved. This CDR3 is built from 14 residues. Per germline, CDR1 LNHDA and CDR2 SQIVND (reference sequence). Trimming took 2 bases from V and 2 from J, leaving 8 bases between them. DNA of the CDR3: TGTGCCAGTAGTATACGGGTCCCCACAGATACGCAGTATTTT. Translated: CASSIRVPTDTQYF.

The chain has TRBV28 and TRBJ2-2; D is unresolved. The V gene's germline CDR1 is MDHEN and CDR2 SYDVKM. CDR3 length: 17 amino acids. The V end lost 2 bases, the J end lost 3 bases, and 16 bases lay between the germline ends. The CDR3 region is CASSLVTPERDTGELFF. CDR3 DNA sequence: TGTGCCAGCAGTTTAGTGACCCCCGAGCGAGACACCGGGGAGCTGTTTTTT.

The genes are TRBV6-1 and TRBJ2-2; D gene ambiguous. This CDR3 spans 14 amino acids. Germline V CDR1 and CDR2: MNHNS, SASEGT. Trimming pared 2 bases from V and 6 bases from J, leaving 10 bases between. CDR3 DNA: TGTGCCAGCAGTGAAAGTCTAAACCCCGGGGAGCTGTTTTTT. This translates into CASSESLNPGELFF.

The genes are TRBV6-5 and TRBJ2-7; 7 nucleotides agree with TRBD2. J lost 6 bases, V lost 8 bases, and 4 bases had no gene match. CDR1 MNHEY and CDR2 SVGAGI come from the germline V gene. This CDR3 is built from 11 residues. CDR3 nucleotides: TGTGCCAGCGGGGGGGTTCTCGAGCAGTACTTC. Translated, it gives CASGGVLEQYF.

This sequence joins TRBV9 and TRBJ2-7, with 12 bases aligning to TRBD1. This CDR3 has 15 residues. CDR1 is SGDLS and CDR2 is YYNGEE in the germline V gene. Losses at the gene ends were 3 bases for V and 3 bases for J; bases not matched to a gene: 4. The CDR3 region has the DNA TGTGCCAGCAGCGCCGGGACAGGGGGCTTCTACGAGCAGTACTTC. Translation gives CASSAGTGGFYEQYF.

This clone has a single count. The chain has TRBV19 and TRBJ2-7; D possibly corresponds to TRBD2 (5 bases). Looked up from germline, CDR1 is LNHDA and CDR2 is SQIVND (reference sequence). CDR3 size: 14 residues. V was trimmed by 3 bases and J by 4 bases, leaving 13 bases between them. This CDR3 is CASSISRGSYEQYF. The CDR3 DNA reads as TGTGCCAGTAGTATTTCCCGGGGATCGTACGAGCAGTACTTC.

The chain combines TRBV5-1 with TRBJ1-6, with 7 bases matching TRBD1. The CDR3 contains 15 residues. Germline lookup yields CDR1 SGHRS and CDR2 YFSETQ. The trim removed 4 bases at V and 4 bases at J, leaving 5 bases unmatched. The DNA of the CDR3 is TGCGCCAGCAGCCGGTCGGGACAGTATAATTCACCCCTCCACTTT. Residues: CASSRSGQYNSPLHF.

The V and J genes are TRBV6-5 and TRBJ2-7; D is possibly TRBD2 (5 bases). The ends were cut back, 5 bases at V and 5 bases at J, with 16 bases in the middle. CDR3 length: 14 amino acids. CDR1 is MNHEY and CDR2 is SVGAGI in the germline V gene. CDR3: CASSPGRGSDEQYF. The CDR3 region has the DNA TGTGCCAGCAGTCCTGGCCGGGGAAGCGACGAGCAGTACTTC.

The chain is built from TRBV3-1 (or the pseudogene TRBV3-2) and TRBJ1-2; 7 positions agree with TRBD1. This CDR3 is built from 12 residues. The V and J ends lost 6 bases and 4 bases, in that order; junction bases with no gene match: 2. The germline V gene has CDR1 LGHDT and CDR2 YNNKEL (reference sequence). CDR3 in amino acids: CASSRDSYGYTF. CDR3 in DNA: TGTGCCAGCAGTCGGGACAGCTATGGCTACACCTTC.

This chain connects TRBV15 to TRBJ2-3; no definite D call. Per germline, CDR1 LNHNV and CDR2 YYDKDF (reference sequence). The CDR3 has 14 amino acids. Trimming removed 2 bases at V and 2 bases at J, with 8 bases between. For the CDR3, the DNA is TGTGCCACCAGCAGACAGGTCACCACAGATACGCAGTATTTT. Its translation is CATSRQVTTDTQYF.

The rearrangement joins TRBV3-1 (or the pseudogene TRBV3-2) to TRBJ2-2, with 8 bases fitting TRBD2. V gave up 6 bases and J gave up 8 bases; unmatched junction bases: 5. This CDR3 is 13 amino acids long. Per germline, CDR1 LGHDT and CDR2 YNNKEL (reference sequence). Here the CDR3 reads CASRSGGTGELFF. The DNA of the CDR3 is TGTGCCAGCAGGTCGGGGGGGACTGGGGAGCTGTTTTTT.

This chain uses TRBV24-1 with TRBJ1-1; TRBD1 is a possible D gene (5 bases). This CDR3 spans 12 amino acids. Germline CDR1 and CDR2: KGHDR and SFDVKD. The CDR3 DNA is TGTGCTTTGGGGCCGGTGGGCACTGAAGCTTTCTTT. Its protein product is CALGPVGTEAFF.

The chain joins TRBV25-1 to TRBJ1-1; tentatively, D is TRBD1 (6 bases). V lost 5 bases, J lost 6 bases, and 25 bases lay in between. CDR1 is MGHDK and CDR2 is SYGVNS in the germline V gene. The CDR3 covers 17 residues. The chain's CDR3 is CASSTTGSTILASEAFF. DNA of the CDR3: TGTGCCAGCAGTACCACAGGGTCCACTATTCTGGCCTCTGAAGCTTTCTTT.

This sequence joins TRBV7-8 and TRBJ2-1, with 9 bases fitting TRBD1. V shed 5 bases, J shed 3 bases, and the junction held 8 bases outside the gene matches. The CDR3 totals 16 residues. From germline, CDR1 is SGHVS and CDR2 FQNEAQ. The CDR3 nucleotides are TGTGCCAGCAGCACCCGGCGGGACAGGGTCTACAATGAGCAGTTCTTC. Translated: CASSTRRDRVYNEQFF.

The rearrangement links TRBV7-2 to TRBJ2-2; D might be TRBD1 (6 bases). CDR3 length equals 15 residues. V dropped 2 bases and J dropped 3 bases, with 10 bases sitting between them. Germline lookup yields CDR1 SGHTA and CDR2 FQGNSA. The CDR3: CASSLTGSDTGELFF. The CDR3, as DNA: TGTGCCAGCAGCTTAACAGGGTCGGACACCGGGGAGCTGTTTTTT.